This TCR beta chain originates from a study of early T cells in non-severe SARS-CoV-2 infection. As regards this clonotype: The antigen is undetermined.

Study results and limitations: Comparison of clonotypes with VDJdb favored anti-spike CD8 responses while missing private and CD4 specificities.

Germline V gene sequence: CDR1 LGHDT, CDR2 YNNKEL (reference sequence). The CDR3 has 17 amino acids. Trimming pared 4 bases from V and 0 bases from J, leaving 16 bases between. Individual cDNA molecules were tagged with unique molecular identifiers. MiXCR was run by TCRdb on the 5' RACE reads, yielding one entry per CDR3 protein. The data show 56,000 or so distinct CDR3 sequences, approximately 15% seen once. Sequencing was performed on whole blood, taken at baseline. This chain connects TRBV3-1 to TRBJ2-1; D is uncertain. This clonotype was sampled from an adult who was a healthcare worker with PCR-confirmed SARS-CoV-2 infection or an uninfected control (not recorded which). DNA of the CDR3: TGTGCCAGCAGCCCCTTTTCCGGCCCAAGCTCCTACAATGAGCAGTTCTTC. Translating gives CASSPFSGPSSYNEQFF.